Following are 23 T cell receptor beta chains from one sample sequenced in a study of T cell responses to AZD1222 COVID-19 vaccine. The data were produced by immunoSEQ multiplex PCR, yet TCRdb's version contains in-frame clones alone and is incomplete. The profile shows roughly 170,000 clones, around nine tenths of them singletons. This specimen was peripheral blood, taken on day 0 of AZD1222 vaccination. The receptors here all came from an adult in good health.

This sequence joins TRBV7-9 and TRBJ1-3; D is unresolved. Germline CDR1 and CDR2: SEHNR and FQNEAQ (reference sequence). V dropped 5 bases and J dropped 0 bases, with 14 bases sitting between them. The CDR3 extends over 16 amino acids. CDR3 sequence: CASSTGVSSSGNTIYF. For the CDR3, the DNA is TGTGCCAGCAGCACTGGAGTATCTAGCTCTGGAAACACCATATATTTT. Supplemented by reference TRBV7-9 and TRBJ1-3, the full variable domain reads DTGVSQNPRHKITKRGQNVTFRCDPISEHNRLYWYRQTLGQGPEFLTYFQNEAQLEKSRLLSDRFSAERPKGSFSTLEIQRTEQGDSAMYLCASSTGVSSSGNTIYFGEGSWLTVV.

This chain uses TRBV15 with TRBJ2-2; no firm D call. This CDR3 has 13 residues. The germline CDR1 and CDR2 sequences are LNHNV and YYDKDF (reference sequence). Trimming left V 1 base short and J 5 bases short, with 5 bases between. CDR3 residues: CATSRVGTGELFF. CDR3 in DNA: TGTGCCACCAGCAGAGTCGGTACCGGGGAGCTGTTTTTT.

The rearrangement uses TRBV6-4 and TRBJ2-3; possibly TRBD1 for D (5 bases). The CDR3 extends over 13 amino acids. Germline CDR1 reads MRHNA; CDR2 reads SNTAGT. Trimming pared 3 bases from V and 9 bases from J, leaving 13 bases between. The CDR3 loop reads CASSELDSRTQYF. The CDR3 DNA sequence: TGTGCCAGCAGTGAGTTAGACAGTAGGACGCAGTATTTT.

This chain connects TRBV7-2 to TRBJ2-7, with D tentatively TRBD2 (7 bases). The CDR3 totals 16 residues. The V end was cut by 4 bases, the J end by 2 bases, with 18 bases between. Germline V gene lookup returns CDR1 SGHTA and CDR2 FQGNSA. CDR3 loop: CASSSIGGGLTYEQYF. CDR3 in DNA: TGTGCCAGCAGCTCTATAGGGGGGGGGCTCACCTACGAGCAGTACTTC.

The rearrangement links TRBV7-8 to TRBJ1-1; the D gene is possibly TRBD1 (5 bases). The CDR3 is 15 amino acids. V shed 2 bases and J shed 1 base, with 11 bases lying between them. CDR1 and CDR2 from the germline V gene are SGHVS and FQNEAQ. CDR3 loop: CASSLPGTENTEAFF. In DNA form, the CDR3 reads TGTGCCAGCAGCTTACCAGGGACCGAGAACACTGAAGCTTTCTTT.

V usage is TRBV6-2 or TRBV6-3 and J usage is TRBJ1-1, with no clear D. The CDR3 spans 11 residues. Trimming removed 4 bases at V and 8 bases at J, with 8 bases between. CDR1 and CDR2 (germline): MNHEY, SVGEGT. CDR3 residues: CASSSNSEAFF. The CDR3 nucleotides read TGTGCCAGCAGTTCTAACTCCGAAGCTTTCTTT.

The genes are TRBV9 and TRBJ1-1; D gene uncertain. Germline V gene lookup returns CDR1 SGDLS and CDR2 YYNGEE. The CDR3 runs 13 residues. The V end was cut by 0 bases, the J end by 8 bases, with 11 bases between. DNA of the CDR3: TGTGCCAGCAGCGTAGGAGCCCAGGACGAAGCTTTCTTT. Protein product: CASSVGAQDEAFF.

Worth noting for this clone: A read error may account for a junction end that differs from germline. This chain uses TRBV7-9 with TRBJ2-3, with a tentative D call TRBD1 (6 bases). The CDR3 consists of 12 residues. Germline assignment: CDR1 SEHNR and CDR2 FQNEAQ (reference sequence). The CDR3 DNA sequence: TGCCAGGGGTCCCCCGCTACAGATACGCAGTATTTT. Amino acid sequence: CQGSPATDTQYF.

The chain uses TRBV9 and TRBJ2-1; D is possibly TRBD1 (6 bases). Germline-derived CDR1 and CDR2 are SGDLS and YYNGEE. The CDR3 is made up of 13 amino acids. The V end lost 8 bases, the J end lost 6 bases, and 15 bases lay between the germline ends. The CDR3 coding sequence is TGTGCCAGTGGGACACCTGCCCGCAATGAGCAGTTCTTC. The encoded protein is CASGTPARNEQFF. The full variable domain, with the rest looked up from reference TRBV9 and TRBJ2-1, is DSGVTQTPKHLITATGQRVTLRCSPRSGDLSVYWYQQSLDQGLQFLIQYYNGEERAKGNILERFSAQQFPDLHSELNLSSLELGDSALYFCASGTPARNEQFFGPGTRLTVL.

The CDR3 nucleotides read TGTGCCAGTACCCCGACAGGGGGCTACACTGAAGCTTTCTTT. This sequence encodes CASTPTGGYTEAFF. The V gene is TRBV19, the J gene TRBJ1-1; 10 bases agree with TRBD1. Germline V CDR1 and CDR2: LNHDA, SQIVND (reference sequence). This CDR3 is 14 amino acids long. With V trimmed by 7 bases and J by 3 bases, 5 bases remained unmatched.

The chain joins TRBV5-6 to TRBJ2-2, with 12 bases fitting TRBD2. The germline CDR1 and CDR2 sequences are SGHDT and YYEEEE. The junction had 10 bases not matched to a gene; V was cut back by 0 bases and J by 7 bases. This CDR3 spans 18 amino acids. The CDR3 sequence is CASSLAATSGGRGGELFF. CDR3 coding DNA: TGTGCCAGCAGCTTGGCAGCCACTAGCGGGGGGCGAGGCGGGGAGCTGTTTTTT. Variable domain in full (rest from reference TRBV5-6 and TRBJ2-2): DAGVTQSPTHLIKTRGQQVTLRCSPKSGHDTVSWYQQALGQGPQFIFQYYEEEERQRGNFPDRFSGHQFPNYSSELNVNALLLGDSALYLCASSLAATSGGRGGELFFGEGSRLTVL.

Only one count was recorded for this clone. The V gene is TRBV6-2 or TRBV6-3, the J gene TRBJ1-3; D ambiguous. Germline V lookup: CDR1 MNHEY, CDR2 SVGEGT. Trimming cost V 5 bases and J 0 bases, with 11 bases left between them. This CDR3 comprises 15 residues. The CDR3 DNA is TGTGCCAGCAGTGACGACCGAAGCTCTGGAAACACCATATATTTT. It encodes CASSDDRSSGNTIYF.

This clone was seen a single time. V and J are TRBV6-2 or TRBV6-3 and TRBJ2-1; 11 bases line up with TRBD2. Germline trimming cut 7 bases from V and 1 base from J; bases unmatched to any gene: 3. CDR1 and CDR2 from the germline V gene are MNHEY and SVGEGT. The CDR3 totals 15 residues. The CDR3 reads CASTPSGGSYNEQFF. In DNA form, the CDR3 reads TGTGCCAGCACCCCTAGCGGGGGGTCCTACAATGAGCAGTTCTTC.

The rearrangement uses TRBV5-3 and TRBJ2-4, with D unclear. TRBV5-3 is marked as an open reading frame, function uncertain. This CDR3 has 15 amino acids. V was pared by 2 bases and J by 1 base, with 10 bases between. CDR3 nucleotide sequence: TGTGCCAGAAGCTTTGCGCTGAGGGCCAAAAACATTCAGTACTTC. Its protein is CARSFALRAKNIQYF.

The chain carries TRBV7-2 and TRBJ1-2, with D maybe TRBD1 (5 bases). Per germline, CDR1 SGHTA and CDR2 FQGNSA. This CDR3 spans 13 amino acids. The V end was cut by 6 bases, the J end by 0 bases, with 8 bases between. The DNA for the CDR3 is TGTGCCAGCAGACAGGATACTAACTATGGCTACACCTTC. This codes for CASRQDTNYGYTF. The entire variable domain, with the rest obtained from reference TRBV7-2 and TRBJ1-2, is as follows: GAGVSQSPSNKVTEKGKDVELRCDPISGHTALYWYRQSLGQGLEFLIYFQGNSAPDKSGLPSDRFSAERTGGSVSTLTIQRTQQEDSAVYLCASRQDTNYGYTFGSGTRLTVV.

The chain employs TRBV19 and TRBJ1-2, with 7 bases matching TRBD1. V lost 5 bases, J lost 7 bases, and 7 bases stayed unmatched. The CDR3 is made up of 13 amino acids. The germline CDR1 and CDR2 sequences are LNHDA and SQIVND (reference sequence). In nucleotides, the CDR3 is TGTGCCAGTAGTCCAGACAGGGCCAGTGGCTACACCTTC. Translated: CASSPDRASGYTF.

This clone appeared a few times. The chain combines TRBV24-1 with TRBJ1-5, with D possibly matching TRBD1 (6 bases). Trimming took 5 bases from V and 6 from J, leaving 22 bases between them. CDR1 and CDR2 from the germline V gene are KGHDR and SFDVKD. The CDR3 loop spans 17 amino acids. The CDR3 DNA follows: TGTGCCACCAGTGTAGACAGGTCGTCTTGGGCCCCTCAGCCCCAGCATTTT. It encodes CATSVDRSSWAPQPQHF.

This chain connects TRBV5-8 to TRBJ2-7, with TRBD1 matching over 8 bases. In germline, CDR1 is SGHTS, CDR2 YDEGEE. Trimming at V came to 2 bases and at J to 4 bases, leaving 8 bases not matched to a gene. The CDR3 is 15 amino acids. CDR3 protein: CASSLNLRGPYEQYF. The CDR3 DNA sequence: TGTGCCAGCAGCTTAAATCTCAGGGGGCCGTACGAGCAGTACTTC.

The gene calls are TRBV4-1 and TRBJ1-1, with TRBD1 identical over 9 bases. CDR1 and CDR2 from the germline V gene are MGHRA and YSYEKL. CDR3 length equals 13 residues. V was pared by 1 base and J by 12 bases, with 6 bases of the junction left unmatched. CDR3 residues: CASSQVVGTGPFF. The CDR3 region has the DNA TGCGCCAGCAGCCAAGTGGTCGGGACAGGGCCTTTCTTT.

The chain carries TRBV11-1 and TRBJ1-1; D unresolved. V lost 5 bases and J lost 4, with 17 bases in between. The CDR3 has 15 residues. The germline CDR1 and CDR2 sequences are SGHAT and FQDESV (reference sequence). This CDR3 is CASSPPVGVTTEAFF. The CDR3 region has the DNA TGTGCCAGCAGCCCGCCAGTTGGGGTGACCACTGAAGCTTTCTTT.

The chain combines TRBV7-2 with TRBJ2-7, with D possibly matching TRBD1 (6 bases). Germline values: CDR1 SGHTA, CDR2 FQGNSA. This CDR3 is built from 16 residues. The V end was cut by 5 bases, the J end by 5 bases, with 22 bases between. DNA of the CDR3: TGTGCCAGCAGCCCCGTTGGGACACGGACAAACAACGAGCAGTACTTC. This translates into CASSPVGTRTNNEQYF. Based on the CDR3 plus reference TRBV7-2 and TRBJ2-7, the full variable domain is GAGVSQSPSNKVTEKGKDVELRCDPISGHTALYWYRQSLGQGLEFLIYFQGNSAPDKSGLPSDRFSAERTGGSVSTLTIQRTQQEDSAVYLCASSPVGTRTNNEQYFGPGTRLTVT.

This rearrangement joins TRBV27 to TRBJ1-5; no firm D call. Trimming removed 1 base at V and 2 bases at J, with 9 bases between. Germline V gene sequence: CDR1 MNHEY, CDR2 SMNVEV (reference sequence). There are 15 residues in the CDR3. The CDR3 region is CASSLYGVGNQPQHF. The CDR3 coding sequence is TGTGCCAGCAGTTTATATGGGGTTGGCAATCAGCCCCAGCATTTT.

In DNA, the CDR3 is TGTGCCAGCAGCCCGCGGGGGGACAGGGGTGGAGAGACCCAGTACTTC. Amino acid sequence: CASSPRGDRGGETQYF. V gene TRBV11-3 combines with J gene TRBJ2-5, with 10 bases that match TRBD1. Germline lookup yields CDR1 SGHNT and CDR2 YENEEA. V gave up 5 bases and J gave up 4 bases; unmatched junction bases: 10. This CDR3 has 16 amino acids.